These 19 T cell receptor beta chains came from one sample sequenced in a study of monozygotic twins with inflammatory bowel disease. From its re-call of the 5' RACE reads, TCRdb lists each CDR3 protein once, without DNA. Its clone listing holds approximately 140,000 distinct CDR3 sequences. Source material: blood. These receptors originate from a human donor with ulcerative colitis or Crohn's disease, or a healthy co-twin of an affected twin (not recorded which).

The rearrangement uses TRBV5-1 and TRBJ1-1; with no DNA, the TCRdb D assignment of TRBD1 cannot be verified. This CDR3 region has 16 residues. CDR1 is SGHRS and CDR2 is YFSETQ in the germline V gene. The CDR3 is CASSLAGGGENTEAFF.

V gene TRBV7-9 combines with J gene TRBJ1-2. Germline CDR1 is SEHNR and CDR2 is FQNEAQ (reference sequence). CDR3 length: 14 residues. The CDR3 spells CASSLSQGWDGYTF.

V and J are TRBV30 and TRBJ1-1. Germline values: CDR1 GTSNPN, CDR2 SVGIG (reference sequence). The CDR3 runs to 13 residues. This CDR3 is CAWRMWVGTEAFF.

V is TRBV5-1 and J is TRBJ2-3; without DNA, the TCRdb call of TRBD1 cannot be checked. Per the germline V gene, CDR1 is SGHRS and CDR2 is YFSETQ. The CDR3 totals 14 residues. CDR3 loop: CASSPLPPTDTQYF.

The chain recombines TRBV7-8 with TRBJ1-5; there is no DNA to check the TCRdb D call of TRBD1. The CDR3 length is 15 residues. In germline, CDR1 is SGHVS, CDR2 FQNEAQ. The CDR3 spells CASSPLGGGNQPQHF.

V usage is TRBV18 and J usage is TRBJ1-3; TCRdb selects TRBD1, and the lack of DNA leaves this call unchecked. The CDR3 totals 14 residues. Germline lookup yields CDR1 KGHSH and CDR2 LQKENI. The CDR3 region is CASSEGTAGNTIYF.

The CDR3 is CATSTRQNNSPLHF. This chain connects TRBV15 to TRBJ1-6; TCRdb picks TRBD1, but there is no DNA to check that call. Germline CDR1 and CDR2: LNHNV and YYDKDF (reference sequence). The CDR3 sequence is 14 residues long.

J is TRBJ2-7 and V is TRBV7-9; TCRdb reports TRBD1, a call that lacks DNA to check it against. CDR1 SEHNR and CDR2 FQNEAQ come from the germline V gene (reference sequence). The CDR3 has 15 amino acids. This chain's CDR3 is CASSQRRDRGGEQYF.

The chain carries TRBV5-8 and TRBJ2-1. CDR1 is SGHTS, CDR2 YDEGEE, per germline. The CDR3 length is 13 residues. This chain's CDR3 is CASSIGFYNEQFF.

The chain joins TRBV18 to TRBJ2-5; with no DNA, the TCRdb D assignment of TRBD1 cannot be verified. Germline lookup yields CDR1 KGHSH and CDR2 LQKENI. The CDR3 is 16 amino acids. The CDR3 sequence is CASSDGQGVGVETQYF. Full variable domain (remainder filled in from reference TRBV18 and TRBJ2-5): NAGVMQNPRHLVRRRGQEARLRCSPMKGHSHVYWYRQLPEEGLKFMVYLQKENIIDESGMPKERFSAEFPKEGPSILRIQQVVRGDSAAYFCASSDGQGVGVETQYFGPGTRLLVL.

J is TRBJ2-7 and V is TRBV27; TCRdb's D call, TRBD1, is unchecked because there is no DNA. This CDR3 has 16 amino acids. CDR1 and CDR2 (germline): MNHEY, SMNVEV (reference sequence). The CDR3 protein is CASSLTRQGGSYEQYF.

The chain employs TRBV7-2 and TRBJ2-7; as DNA is missing, the TRBD1 call by TCRdb cannot be tested. Germline lookup yields CDR1 SGHTA and CDR2 FQGNSA. The length of the CDR3 is 13 residues. The CDR3 loop reads CASSWGTEGEQYF.

The V and J genes are TRBV6-2 or TRBV6-3 and TRBJ2-7; TCRdb returns TRBD1, unconfirmable since there is no DNA. Per the germline V gene, CDR1 is MNHEY and CDR2 is SVGEGT. The CDR3 is made up of 13 amino acids. CDR3 protein: CASTGIPSYEQYF.

V and J are TRBV19 and TRBJ1-5; TCRdb's assignment of TRBD1 cannot be checked, as there is no DNA. Germline-derived CDR1 and CDR2 are LNHDA and SQIVND (reference sequence). The CDR3 has 13 residues. Here the CDR3 reads CASSVGRDQPQHF.

The chain uses TRBV5-1 and TRBJ2-7; TCRdb reports TRBD1, a call that lacks DNA to check it against. Germline CDR1 SGHRS, CDR2 YFSETQ. This CDR3 is 17 amino acids long. CDR3 loop: CASSPNLRQGNSYEQYF.

The chain combines TRBV5-1 with TRBJ1-1. The germline V gene has CDR1 SGHRS and CDR2 YFSETQ. The CDR3 runs to 13 residues. The CDR3 spells CASSFGLNTEALF.

The chain employs TRBV7-2 and TRBJ2-5; the TRBD2 assignment by TCRdb is unverifiable without DNA. The germline CDR1 and CDR2 sequences are SGHTA and FQGNSA. The CDR3 is 16 amino acids. The CDR3 loop is CASSFGTSGFQETQYF. Together with reference TRBV7-2 and TRBJ2-5, the CDR3 gives the full variable domain: GAGVSQSPSNKVTEKGKDVELRCDPISGHTALYWYRQSLGQGLEFLIYFQGNSAPDKSGLPSDRFSAERTGGSVSTLTIQRTQQEDSAVYLCASSFGTSGFQETQYFGPGTRLLVL.

The J gene is TRBJ1-2, the V gene TRBV5-5; TCRdb's assignment of TRBD1 cannot be checked, as there is no DNA. Germline V gene sequence: CDR1 SGHKS, CDR2 YYEKEE (reference sequence). This CDR3 has 14 residues. The CDR3 loop is CASSQGARGYGYTF.

The J gene is TRBJ2-1, the V gene TRBV5-1; the TRBD1 assignment by TCRdb is unverifiable without DNA. Looked up from germline, CDR1 is SGHRS and CDR2 is YFSETQ. CDR3 length: 18 residues. The CDR3 loop is CASSRVSGGGNSYNEQFF.